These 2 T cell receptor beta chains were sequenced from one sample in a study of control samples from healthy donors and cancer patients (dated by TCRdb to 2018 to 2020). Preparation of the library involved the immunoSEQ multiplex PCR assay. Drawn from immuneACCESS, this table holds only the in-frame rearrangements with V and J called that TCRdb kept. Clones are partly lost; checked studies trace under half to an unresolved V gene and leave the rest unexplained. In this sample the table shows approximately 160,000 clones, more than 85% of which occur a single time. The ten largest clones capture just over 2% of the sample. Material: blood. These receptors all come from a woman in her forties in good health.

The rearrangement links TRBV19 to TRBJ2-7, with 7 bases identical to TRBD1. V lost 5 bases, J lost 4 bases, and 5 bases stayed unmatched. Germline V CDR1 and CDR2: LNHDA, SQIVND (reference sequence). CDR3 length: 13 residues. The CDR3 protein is CASSLLTGYEQYF. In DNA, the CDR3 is TGTGCCAGTAGTCTTCTGACAGGGTACGAGCAGTACTTC.

The CDR3 region is CASSYRGSYNEQFF. The CDR3 coding sequence is TGTGCCAGCAGTTATCGGGGGTCCTACAATGAGCAGTTCTTC. The J gene is TRBJ2-1, the V gene TRBV6-5, with D perhaps TRBD2 (6 bases). Germline assignment: CDR1 MNHEY and CDR2 SVGAGI. This CDR3 spans 14 amino acids. V lost 3 bases, J lost 1 base, and 7 bases lay in between.